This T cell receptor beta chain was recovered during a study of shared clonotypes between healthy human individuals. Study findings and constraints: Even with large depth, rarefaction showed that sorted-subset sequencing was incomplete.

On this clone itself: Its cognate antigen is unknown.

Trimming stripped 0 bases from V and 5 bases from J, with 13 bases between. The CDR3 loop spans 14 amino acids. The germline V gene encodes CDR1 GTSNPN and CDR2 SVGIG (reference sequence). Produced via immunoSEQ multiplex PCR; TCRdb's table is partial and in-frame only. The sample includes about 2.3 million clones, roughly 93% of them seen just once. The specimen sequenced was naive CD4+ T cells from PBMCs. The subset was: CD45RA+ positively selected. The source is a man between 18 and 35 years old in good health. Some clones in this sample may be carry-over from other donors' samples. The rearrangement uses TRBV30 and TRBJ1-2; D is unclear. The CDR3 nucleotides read TGTGCCTGGAGTGTACCCACCGACTTTTATGGCTACACCTTC. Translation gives CAWSVPTDFYGYTF. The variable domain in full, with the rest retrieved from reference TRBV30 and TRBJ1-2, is SQTIHQWPATLVQPVGSPLSLECTVEGTSNPNLYWYRQAAGRGLQLLFYSVGIGQISSEVPQNLSASRPQDRQFILSSKKLLLSDSGFYLCAWSVPTDFYGYTFGSGTRLTVV.